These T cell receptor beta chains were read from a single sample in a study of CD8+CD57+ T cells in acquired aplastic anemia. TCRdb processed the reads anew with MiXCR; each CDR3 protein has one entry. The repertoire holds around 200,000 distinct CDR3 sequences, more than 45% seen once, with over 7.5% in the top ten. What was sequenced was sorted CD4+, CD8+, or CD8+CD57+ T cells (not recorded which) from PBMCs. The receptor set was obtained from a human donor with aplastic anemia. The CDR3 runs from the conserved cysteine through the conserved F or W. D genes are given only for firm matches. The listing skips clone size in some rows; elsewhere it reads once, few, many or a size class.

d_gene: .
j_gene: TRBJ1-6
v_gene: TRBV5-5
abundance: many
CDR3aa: CASSPTGGRGSPLHF
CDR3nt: TGTGCCAGCAGCCCCACCGGGGGGCGCGGATCACCCCTCCACTTT

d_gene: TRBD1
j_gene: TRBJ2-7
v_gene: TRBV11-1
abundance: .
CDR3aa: CASSPGGPYEQYF
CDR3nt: TGTGCCAGCAGTCCAGGGGGTCCCTACGAGCAGTACTTC

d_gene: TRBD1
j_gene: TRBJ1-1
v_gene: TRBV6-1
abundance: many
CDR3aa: CASSKGTVNTEAFF
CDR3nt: TGTGCCAGCAGTAAGGGGACAGTGAACACTGAAGCTTTCTTT

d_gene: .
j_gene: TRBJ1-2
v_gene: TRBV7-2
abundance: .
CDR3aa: CASSLGYYGYTF
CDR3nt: TGTGCCAGCAGCCTAGGATACTATGGCTACACCTTC

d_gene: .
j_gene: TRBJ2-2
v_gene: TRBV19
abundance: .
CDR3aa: CASRWTGELFF
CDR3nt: TGTGCCAGTAGATGGACCGGGGAGCTGTTTTTT

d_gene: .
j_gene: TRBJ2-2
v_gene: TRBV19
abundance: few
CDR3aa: CASTLLDTGELFF
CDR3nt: TGTGCCAGTACCCTGCTAGACACCGGGGAGCTGTTTTTT

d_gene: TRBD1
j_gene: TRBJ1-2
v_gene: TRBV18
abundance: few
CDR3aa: CASSSTGGGGYTF
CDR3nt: TGTGCCAGCTCAAGTACAGGGGGCGGTGGCTACACCTTC

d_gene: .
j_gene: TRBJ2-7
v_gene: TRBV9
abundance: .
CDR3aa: CASSVGPDGGGEQYF
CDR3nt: TGTGCCAGCAGCGTAGGCCCAGATGGGGGTGGCGAGCAGTACTTC

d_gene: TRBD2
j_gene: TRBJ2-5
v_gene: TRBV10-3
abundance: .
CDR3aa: CAISEYGLAGEGETQYF
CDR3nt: TGTGCCATCAGTGAGTACGGACTAGCGGGAGAGGGAGAGACCCAGTACTTC

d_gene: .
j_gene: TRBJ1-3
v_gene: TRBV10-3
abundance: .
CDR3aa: CASGAMSSGNTIYF
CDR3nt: TGTGCCAGCGGGGCGATGAGCTCTGGAAACACCATATATTTT